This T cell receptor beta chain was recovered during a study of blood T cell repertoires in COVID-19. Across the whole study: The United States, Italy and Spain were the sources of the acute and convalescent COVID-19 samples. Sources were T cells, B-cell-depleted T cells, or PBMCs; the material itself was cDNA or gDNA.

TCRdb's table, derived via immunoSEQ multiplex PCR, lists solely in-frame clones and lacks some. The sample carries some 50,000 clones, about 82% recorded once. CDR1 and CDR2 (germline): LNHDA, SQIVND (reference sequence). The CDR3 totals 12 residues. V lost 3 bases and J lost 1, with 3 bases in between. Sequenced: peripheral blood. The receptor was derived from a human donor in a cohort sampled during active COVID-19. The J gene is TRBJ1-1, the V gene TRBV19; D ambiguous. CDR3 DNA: TGTGCCAGTAGTATCGGGAACACTGAAGCTTTCTTT. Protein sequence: CASSIGNTEAFF.